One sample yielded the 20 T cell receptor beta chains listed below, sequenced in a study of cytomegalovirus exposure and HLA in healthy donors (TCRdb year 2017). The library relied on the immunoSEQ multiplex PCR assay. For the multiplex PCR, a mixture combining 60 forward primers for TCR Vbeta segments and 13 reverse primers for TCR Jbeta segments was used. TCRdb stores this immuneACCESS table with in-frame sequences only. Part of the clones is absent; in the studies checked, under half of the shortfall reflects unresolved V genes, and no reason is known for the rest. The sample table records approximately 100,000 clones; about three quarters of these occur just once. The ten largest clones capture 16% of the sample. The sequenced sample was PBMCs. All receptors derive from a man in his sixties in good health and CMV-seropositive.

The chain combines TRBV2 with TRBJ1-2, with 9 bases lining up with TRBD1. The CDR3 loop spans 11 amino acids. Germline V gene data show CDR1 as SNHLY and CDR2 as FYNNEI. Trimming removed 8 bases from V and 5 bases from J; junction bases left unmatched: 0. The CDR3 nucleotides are TGTGCCAGCGGGACAGGGTATGGCTACACCTTC. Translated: CASGTGYGYTF.

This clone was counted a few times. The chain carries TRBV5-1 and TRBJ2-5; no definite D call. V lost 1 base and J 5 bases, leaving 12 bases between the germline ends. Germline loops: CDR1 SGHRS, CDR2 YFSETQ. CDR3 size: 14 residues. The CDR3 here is CASSLIPGPETQYF. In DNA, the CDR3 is TGCGCCAGCAGCTTGATCCCAGGCCCCGAGACCCAGTACTTC.

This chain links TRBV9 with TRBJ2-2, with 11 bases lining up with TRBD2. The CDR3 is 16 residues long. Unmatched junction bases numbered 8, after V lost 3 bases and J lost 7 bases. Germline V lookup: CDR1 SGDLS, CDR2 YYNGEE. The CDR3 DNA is TGTGCCAGCAGCGCCGGACTAGCGGGCGGTGTCGGGGAGCTGTTTTTT. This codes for CASSAGLAGGVGELFF.

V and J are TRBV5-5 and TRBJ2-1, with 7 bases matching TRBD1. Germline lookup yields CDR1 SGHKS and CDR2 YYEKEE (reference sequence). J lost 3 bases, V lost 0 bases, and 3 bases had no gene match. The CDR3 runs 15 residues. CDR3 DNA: TGTGCCAGCAGCTTGGTTCAGGGGGACTACAATGAGCAGTTCTTC. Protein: CASSLVQGDYNEQFF.

The CDR3 DNA sequence: TGTGCCAGCAGCTTGGTCATGAAGGGCGGGGGGTCCTACAATGAGCAGTTCTTC. It is translated as CASSLVMKGGGSYNEQFF. This chain connects TRBV5-4 to TRBJ2-1; TRBD2 matches 8 bases. Per germline, CDR1 SGHNT and CDR2 YYREEE (reference sequence). The CDR3 extends over 18 amino acids. V lost 0 bases, J lost 1 base, and 9 bases stayed unmatched.

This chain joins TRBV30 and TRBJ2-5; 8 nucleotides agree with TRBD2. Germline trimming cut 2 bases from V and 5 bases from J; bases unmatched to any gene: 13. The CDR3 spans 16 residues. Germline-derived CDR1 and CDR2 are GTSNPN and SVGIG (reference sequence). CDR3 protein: CAWSSSGGPVVETQYF. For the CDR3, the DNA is TGTGCCTGGAGTTCCAGCGGGGGCCCGGTGGTTGAGACCCAGTACTTC.

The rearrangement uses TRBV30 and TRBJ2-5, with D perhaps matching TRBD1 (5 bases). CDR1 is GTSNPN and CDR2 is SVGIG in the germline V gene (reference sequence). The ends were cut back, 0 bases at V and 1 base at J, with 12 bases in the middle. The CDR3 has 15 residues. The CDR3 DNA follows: TGTGCCTGGAGTGTACGCCAGGGCCTCCAAGAGACCCAGTACTTC. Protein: CAWSVRQGLQETQYF.

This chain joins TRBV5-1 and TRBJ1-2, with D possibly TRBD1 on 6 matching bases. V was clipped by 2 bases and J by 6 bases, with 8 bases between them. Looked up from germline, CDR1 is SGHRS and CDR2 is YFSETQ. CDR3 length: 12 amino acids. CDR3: CASSFNRDGYTF. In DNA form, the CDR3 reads TGCGCCAGCAGCTTCAACAGGGATGGCTACACCTTC.

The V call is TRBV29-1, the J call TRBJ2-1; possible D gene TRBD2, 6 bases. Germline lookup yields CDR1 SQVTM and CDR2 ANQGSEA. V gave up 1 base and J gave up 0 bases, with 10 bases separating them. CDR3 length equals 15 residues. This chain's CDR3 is CSVEVRGTSYNEQFF. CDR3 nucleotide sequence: TGCAGCGTTGAAGTGCGGGGTACCTCCTACAATGAGCAGTTCTTC.

CDR3 residues: CASSPTGGNTDTQYF. The DNA of the CDR3 is TGCGCCAGCAGCCCGACAGGGGGCAACACAGATACGCAGTATTTT. The V call is TRBV5-1, the J call TRBJ2-3, with 10 positions matching TRBD1. Germline V CDR1 and CDR2: SGHRS, YFSETQ. Trimming at V came to 4 bases and at J to 2 bases, leaving 4 bases not matched to a gene. The length of the CDR3 is 15 residues.

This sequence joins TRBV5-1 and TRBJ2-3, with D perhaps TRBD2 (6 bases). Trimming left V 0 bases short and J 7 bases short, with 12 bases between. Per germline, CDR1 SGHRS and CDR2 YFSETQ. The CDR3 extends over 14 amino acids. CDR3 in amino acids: CASSLEGTQNTQYF. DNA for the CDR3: TGCGCCAGCAGCTTGGAAGGGACTCAGAATACGCAGTATTTT. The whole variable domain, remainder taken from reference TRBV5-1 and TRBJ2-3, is KAGVTQTPRYLIKTRGQQVTLSCSPISGHRSVSWYQQTPGQGLQFLFEYFSETQRNKGNFPGRFSGRQFSNSRSEMNVSTLELGDSALYLCASSLEGTQNTQYFGPGTRLTVL.

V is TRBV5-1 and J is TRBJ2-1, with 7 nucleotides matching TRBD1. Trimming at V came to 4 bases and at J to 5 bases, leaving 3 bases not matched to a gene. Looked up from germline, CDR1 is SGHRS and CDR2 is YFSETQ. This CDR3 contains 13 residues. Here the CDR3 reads CASSPDRNNEQFF. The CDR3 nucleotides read TGCGCCAGCAGCCCGGACAGGAACAATGAGCAGTTCTTC.

CDR3 in DNA: TGTGCCAGCAGCCAAGATACAGGGAGGGCAGAGACCCAGTACTTC. This sequence encodes CASSQDTGRAETQYF. J is TRBJ2-5 and V is TRBV14; TRBD2 might be the D (7 bases). This CDR3 is built from 15 residues. Per the germline V gene, CDR1 is SGHDN and CDR2 is FVKESK. V lost 0 bases to trimming and J lost 4 bases, with 12 bases between them.

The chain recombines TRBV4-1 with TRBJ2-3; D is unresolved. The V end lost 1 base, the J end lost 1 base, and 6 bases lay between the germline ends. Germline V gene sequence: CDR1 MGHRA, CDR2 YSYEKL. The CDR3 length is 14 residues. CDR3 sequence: CASSQAGGTDTQYF. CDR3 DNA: TGCGCCAGCAGCCAAGCCGGAGGCACAGATACGCAGTATTTT.

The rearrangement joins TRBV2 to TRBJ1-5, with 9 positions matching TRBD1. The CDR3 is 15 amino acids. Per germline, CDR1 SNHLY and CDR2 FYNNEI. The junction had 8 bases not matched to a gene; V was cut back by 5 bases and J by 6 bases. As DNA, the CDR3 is TGTGCCAGCAGTAGACGGGACAGGGTAGGTCAGCCCCAGCATTTT. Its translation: CASSRRDRVGQPQHF.

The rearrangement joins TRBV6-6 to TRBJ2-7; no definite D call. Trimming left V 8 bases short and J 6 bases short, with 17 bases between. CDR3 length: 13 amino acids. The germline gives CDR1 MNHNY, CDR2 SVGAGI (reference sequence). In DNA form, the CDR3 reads TGTGCCAGCCGCGCTCCCGCACTCGCCGAGCAGTACTTC. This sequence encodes CASRAPALAEQYF.

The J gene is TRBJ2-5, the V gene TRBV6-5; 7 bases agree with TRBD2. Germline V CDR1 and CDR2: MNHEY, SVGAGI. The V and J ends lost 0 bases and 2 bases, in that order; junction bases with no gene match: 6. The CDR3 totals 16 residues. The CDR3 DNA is TGTGCCAGCAGTTACTCGTTTTCGGGGGGACAAGAGACCCAGTACTTC. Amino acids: CASSYSFSGGQETQYF.

The CDR3 here is CASSQAVADSYNSPLHF. The CDR3 region has the DNA TGCGCCAGCAGCCAAGCGGTTGCGGACTCCTATAATTCACCCCTCCACTTT. The chain joins TRBV4-3 to TRBJ1-6; D is unresolved. This CDR3 contains 17 residues. Trimming removed 1 base from V and 0 bases from J, with 10 bases in between. The germline CDR1 and CDR2 sequences are LGHNA and YSLEER.

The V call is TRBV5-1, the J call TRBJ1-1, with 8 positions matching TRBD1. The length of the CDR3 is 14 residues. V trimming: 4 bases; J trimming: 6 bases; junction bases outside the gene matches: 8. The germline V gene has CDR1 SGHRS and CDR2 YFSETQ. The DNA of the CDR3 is TGCGCCAGCAGCGGGGGACAGGCGAGGGCTGAAGCTTTCTTT. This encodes CASSGGQARAEAFF.

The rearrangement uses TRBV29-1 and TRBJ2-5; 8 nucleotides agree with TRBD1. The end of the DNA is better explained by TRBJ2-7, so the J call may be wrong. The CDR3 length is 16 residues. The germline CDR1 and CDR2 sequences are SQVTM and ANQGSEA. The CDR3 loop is CSVEDPDRASSYEQYF. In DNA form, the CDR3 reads TGCAGCGTTGAAGATCCGGACAGGGCTAGCTCCTACGAGCAGTACTTC.